This T cell receptor beta chain was sequenced in a study of T cell repertoires in cytomegalovirus infection. Study background: Epitope selection comprised recently identified HLA-C-restricted CMV epitopes and well-studied HLA-B-restricted CMV epitopes. Shared public TCR beta signatures pointed to both CMV infection and a matching HLA type. The study's findings and limits: CMV-specific TCR beta clonotypes restricted by HLA-C were the ones dominating the ex vivo response.

Via MiXCR, TCRdb re-called the reads, giving one row per CDR3 protein. The sample contains just over 450,000 distinct CDR3 sequences, approximately 42% of which appear only once. The CDR3 totals 17 residues. CDR1 and CDR2 from the germline V gene are SEHNR and FQNEAQ (reference sequence). With V trimmed by 1 base and J by 3 bases, 8 bases remained unmatched. This clonotype was seen only a few times. Its antigen is not known. This material consisted of cultured PBMCs, taken from culture after CMV antigen stimulation. The sequence was obtained from a human donor in good health (CMV status not recorded). Some clones in this sample may be carry-over from other donors' samples. The rearrangement links TRBV7-9 to TRBJ2-1, with TRBD2 matching 8 bases. The CDR3 loop reads CASSLGPGLGRYNEQFF. The CDR3 coding sequence is TGTGCCAGCAGCTTAGGACCGGGACTAGGGCGCTACAATGAGCAGTTCTTC.